These T cell receptor beta chains were read from a single sample in a study of T-cell reconstitution after alpha-beta-depleted transplantation in children. From the PCR reads, TCRdb called clonotypes with MiXCR, one entry per CDR3 protein. Of around 480,000 distinct CDR3 sequences detected, approximately 30% appear once; the ten largest clones hold less than 2.5%. Material: PBMCs from the stem cell graft donor, obtained from the stem cell graft. The receptor source for this set is a human donor who donated a stem cell graft to a child with aplastic anemia. The CDR3 runs from the conserved cysteine through the conserved F or W. Each record gives: J gene, V gene, clone size, D gene, CDR3 DNA, CDR3 protein. A D gene is named only where the DNA matches it firmly. Where a row states a size, it is once, few, many or the class of an expanded clone; other rows omit it.

j_call: TRBJ2-7
v_call: TRBV28
clone_size: NA
d_call: TRBD1
cdr3_nt: TGTGCCAGCAGTTTACTGGGACAGGGTAGGGCCTACGAGCAGTACTTC
cdr3_aa: CASSLLGQGRAYEQYF

j_call: TRBJ1-5
v_call: TRBV20-1
clone_size: many
d_call: NA
cdr3_nt: TGCAGTGCTAGAGGCATACCCAATCAGCCCCAGCATTTT
cdr3_aa: CSARGIPNQPQHF

j_call: TRBJ1-5
v_call: TRBV20-1
clone_size: NA
d_call: NA
cdr3_nt: TGCAGTGCTCTCACCCCGGGACACTTCAATCAGCCCCAGCATTTT
cdr3_aa: CSALTPGHFNQPQHF

j_call: TRBJ2-3
v_call: TRBV12-3/TRBV12-4
clone_size: few
d_call: NA
cdr3_nt: TGTGCCAGCAGTTTTGAGGGGCAACGGGAAACAGATACGCAGTATTTT
cdr3_aa: CASSFEGQRETDTQYF

j_call: TRBJ2-5
v_call: TRBV7-2
clone_size: few
d_call: NA
cdr3_nt: TGTGCCAGCAGCTCAGGGGCCGGTCCAATCTTCCAGTACTTC
cdr3_aa: CASSSGAGPIFQYF

j_call: TRBJ2-7
v_call: TRBV6-1
clone_size: NA
d_call: NA
cdr3_nt: TGTGCCAGCAGACCCTCGGGGGGCCACGAGCAGTACTTC
cdr3_aa: CASRPSGGHEQYF

j_call: TRBJ1-1
v_call: TRBV5-1
clone_size: once
d_call: TRBD1
cdr3_nt: TGCGCCAGCAGCTTGGCCGCAGGGACAGGGGTTCTATCGGAAGCTTTCTTT
cdr3_aa: CASSLAAGTGVLSEAFF

j_call: TRBJ1-2
v_call: TRBV20-1
clone_size: NA
d_call: TRBD1
cdr3_nt: TGCAGTGCTAGAAAGACAGGGCTTGGCTACACCTTC
cdr3_aa: CSARKTGLGYTF

j_call: TRBJ2-1
v_call: TRBV10-3
clone_size: few
d_call: NA
cdr3_nt: TGTGCCATCAGTGAAACCGGGAATGAGCAGTTCTTC
cdr3_aa: CAISETGNEQFF

j_call: TRBJ2-2
v_call: TRBV11-2
clone_size: NA
d_call: NA
cdr3_nt: TGTGCCAGCAACGTCCGGCAATCCACCGGGGAGCTGTTTTTT
cdr3_aa: CASNVRQSTGELFF

j_call: TRBJ2-3
v_call: TRBV12-3/TRBV12-4
clone_size: few
d_call: NA
cdr3_nt: TGTGCCGGGGCACGCGGGGTTAGCACAGATACGCAGTATTTT
cdr3_aa: CAGARGVSTDTQYF

j_call: TRBJ1-1
v_call: TRBV12-3/TRBV12-4
clone_size: many
d_call: NA
cdr3_nt: TGTGCCAGCAGTTTAGGTCTGACACGCGGGTTGGCTTTCTTT
cdr3_aa: CASSLGLTRGLAFF